The rows below give T cell receptor beta chains drawn from one sample of a study of shared clonotypes between healthy human individuals. Assay: immunoSEQ multiplex PCR; the TCRdb copy retains only in-frame clones and omits some. Of around 180,000 clones in the sample, 90% to 95% were seen once. Sample: naive CD4+ T cells sorted from blood. These receptor sequences come from a woman aged 25 to 39 in good health. Each CDR3 is given with its conserved first and last residue. Each record gives: CDR3 DNA, CDR3 protein, J gene, V gene, clone size, D gene. D genes are given only for firm matches. For some rows the clone size is stated as once, few or many, or as a class when expanded; others skip it.

TGTGCCAGCAGTCCCTATAGATCACCCCTCCACTTT | CASSPYRSPLHF | TRBJ1-6 | TRBV28 | - | -
TGTGCCAGCAGCTTGGGAGCCATTCACGCCACTGAAGCTTTCTTT | CASSLGAIHATEAFF | TRBJ1-1 | TRBV5-8 | - | -
TGTGCCAGCAGCTACGGAACAGGGGCCATGAACACTGAAGCTTTCTTT | CASSYGTGAMNTEAFF | TRBJ1-1 | TRBV7-9 | - | TRBD1
TGTGCCAGCACCTCTCCGACAGGGCTTAACTATGGCTACACCTTC | CASTSPTGLNYGYTF | TRBJ1-2 | TRBV28 | - | TRBD1
TGTGCCAGCAGTGTACCAGAGGGCCAGGACTTCTATGGCTACACCTTC | CASSVPEGQDFYGYTF | TRBJ1-2 | TRBV6-1 | - | -
TGTGCCAGCAGCTTGGAGGGGACAGTCTATGGCTACACCTTC | CASSLEGTVYGYTF | TRBJ1-2 | TRBV5-6 | - | TRBD1
TGTGCCAGCAGGTCTAGCGGAGGAGGGGCAGATACGCAGTATTTT | CASRSSGGGADTQYF | TRBJ2-3 | TRBV6-1 | once | TRBD2
TGTGCCAGTAGTGAAACCGGGACTAGCGGTATGGAGCAGTACTTC | CASSETGTSGMEQYF | TRBJ2-7 | TRBV19 | - | TRBD2
TGTGCGATTGAGGAGGGCAATGAAAAACTGTTTTTT | CAIEEGNEKLFF | TRBJ1-4 | TRBV6-1 | once | -
TGTGCCAGCAGTTTGGGGTCAGGGCGGAACGAGCAGTACTTC | CASSLGSGRNEQYF | TRBJ2-7 | TRBV28 | - | -
TGTGCCAGCTCACCACCGAAGGGCCAGGGAGTCTTTGAGACCCAGTACTTC | CASSPPKGQGVFETQYF | TRBJ2-5 | TRBV18 | once | -
TGTGCCAGCAGTGTATTGCTCCTAGGGTCCCAGCATTTT | CASSVLLLGSQHF | TRBJ1-5 | TRBV2 | - | -
TGTGCCAGCAGTTCACCGGGACAGGGCTTCTCTGGGGCCAACGTCCTGACTTTC | CASSSPGQGFSGANVLTF | TRBJ2-6 | TRBV27 | - | TRBD1
TGTGCCAGTAGTATAGGTGGGAACAAGGAAAAACTGTTTTTT | CASSIGGNKEKLFF | TRBJ1-4 | TRBV19 | - | -
TGTGCCAGCAGTTACCAGCGAGCAGCGCCCCAGCATTTT | CASSYQRAAPQHF | TRBJ1-5 | TRBV6-5 | - | -
TGTGCCAGCAGCCCAGCTTTTAGAGGGACGGATAATGAAAAACTGTTTTTT | CASSPAFRGTDNEKLFF | TRBJ1-4 | TRBV7-2 | - | -
TGCGCCAGCAGCTTGCCTAGCGGGAACTCCTACGAGCAGTACTTC | CASSLPSGNSYEQYF | TRBJ2-7 | TRBV5-1 | - | TRBD2
TGTGCCAGCAGCGACTTCACAGGGTTGGGTTACGAGCAGTACTTC | CASSDFTGLGYEQYF | TRBJ2-7 | TRBV7-6 | - | -
TGTGCCAGCAGCTTAGAACCGGGAAGTCAGTTCTTC | CASSLEPGSQFF | TRBJ2-1 | TRBV11-3 | - | -
TGTGCCAGTAGTCCCCGGGGGGGTCAATTTTCCACCGGGGAGCTGTTTTTT | CASSPRGGQFSTGELFF | TRBJ2-2 | TRBV19 | - | TRBD2
TGCGCCAGCAGTGAGTGGCTAGCGGGAGGCGAGCAGTACTTC | CASSEWLAGGEQYF | TRBJ2-7 | TRBV10-1 | - | TRBD2
TGTGCCAGCAGTTACTCGAATACGGACACTGAAGCTTTCTTT | CASSYSNTDTEAFF | TRBJ1-1 | TRBV6-5 | - | -
TGTGCCAGCAGTGTCCGTCGGGACCAGCCCCAGCATTTT | CASSVRRDQPQHF | TRBJ1-5 | TRBV28 | - | -
TGTGCCAGCAGTGCCCCGGGGGAGGGGGCCAAAAACATTCAGTACTTC | CASSAPGEGAKNIQYF | TRBJ2-4 | TRBV27 | - | TRBD2
TGTGCCAGCGGGGCAACATCGGGTAACATTCAGTACTTC | CASGATSGNIQYF | TRBJ2-4 | TRBV7-8 | - | -
TGTGCCAGCAGCCACGCGAGGGACAGGGAAGGGGAGACCCAGTACTTC | CASSHARDREGETQYF | TRBJ2-5 | TRBV7-9 | - | TRBD1
TGTGCCAGCAGCTTGGAGTCTAATTCACCCCTCCACTTT | CASSLESNSPLHF | TRBJ1-6 | TRBV5-6 | - | -
TGTGCCAGTAGCAGAATGGGAGCTCTTAGCTACGAGCAGTACTTC | CASSRMGALSYEQYF | TRBJ2-7 | TRBV19 | - | -
TGTGCCAGCAGCTCGGCGACAGGGATCCACGAGCAGTACTTC | CASSSATGIHEQYF | TRBJ2-7 | TRBV7-3 | - | TRBD1
TGTGCCAGCTCACCGCTGTATGGCTACACCTTC | CASSPLYGYTF | TRBJ1-2 | TRBV18 | - | -
TGTGCCAGCAGTTCTTCTAGCGCCACAGATACGCAGTATTTT | CASSSSSATDTQYF | TRBJ2-3 | TRBV27 | - | -
TGTGCCAGCAGCTTAGGTCGGGGGAACACTGAAGCTTTCTTT | CASSLGRGNTEAFF | TRBJ1-1 | TRBV7-9 | - | -
TGTGCCAGCAGTTTTAGAGGGTATGGCTACACCTTC | CASSFRGYGYTF | TRBJ1-2 | TRBV28 | - | -
TGTGCCAGCAGGCCCGGGCCAAACTACGAGCAGTACTTC | CASRPGPNYEQYF | TRBJ2-7 | TRBV28 | - | -
TGTGCCAGCGGTCGGGACAGCTATAATTCACCCCTCCACTTT | CASGRDSYNSPLHF | TRBJ1-6 | TRBV2 | - | TRBD1
TGTGCCACCTTGGCCCGGGGTATTATATATGGCTACACCTTC | CATLARGIIYGYTF | TRBJ1-2 | TRBV6-1 | - | -
TGTGCCAGCAGTTTATCGGGTAGCTCCTACGAGCAGTACTTC | CASSLSGSSYEQYF | TRBJ2-7 | TRBV6-5 | - | -
TGTGCCATCAGTGCTAGCGGGATTGAAGAGACCCAGTACTTC | CAISASGIEETQYF | TRBJ2-5 | TRBV10-3 | - | TRBD2
TGTGCCAGCAGCCCCCCTTCGGGAGTCTACGAGCAGTACTTC | CASSPPSGVYEQYF | TRBJ2-7 | TRBV7-2 | - | -
TGTGCCAGCAGCTTAGTAACCGGGACCCTAAGTCAAGAGACCCAGTACTTC | CASSLVTGTLSQETQYF | TRBJ2-5 | TRBV11-2 | - | -
TGTGCCAGCAGCCCCGAGGCAGGAGGAAGCAATCAGCCCCAGCATTTT | CASSPEAGGSNQPQHF | TRBJ1-5 | TRBV28 | - | -
TGTGCCAGCAGCCAATCGACCGGAGAGGAACACTACGAGCAGTACTTC | CASSQSTGEEHYEQYF | TRBJ2-7 | TRBV4-2 | - | -
TGTGCCAGCAGCTCGGTTAGCGGGAGCTACAATGAGCAGTTCTTC | CASSSVSGSYNEQFF | TRBJ2-1 | TRBV7-2 | - | TRBD2
TGCAGCGTTGGCTGGACAGTTGGTGGAAACACCATATATTTT | CSVGWTVGGNTIYF | TRBJ1-3 | TRBV29-1 | - | -
TGCGCCAGCAGCTTGGCCGGAAGTAGCGGGAGTTTCGCCTACGAGCAGTACTTC | CASSLAGSSGSFAYEQYF | TRBJ2-7 | TRBV5-1 | - | TRBD2
TGCGCCAGCAGCCCTCTCCCAGGACTATCCGAAGAGACCCAGTACTTC | CASSPLPGLSEETQYF | TRBJ2-5 | TRBV5-1 | - | -
TGTGCCAGTAGTAGAGGGACAGGGGTCTTCACAGATACGCAGTATTTT | CASSRGTGVFTDTQYF | TRBJ2-3 | TRBV19 | - | TRBD1
TGCGCCAGCAGCCTTCGACAGAACACTGAAGCTTTCTTT | CASSLRQNTEAFF | TRBJ1-1 | TRBV5-1 | - | -
TGCGCCAGCAGCTTGGGCGCGGGAGGGTCCTACGAGCAGTACTTC | CASSLGAGGSYEQYF | TRBJ2-7 | TRBV5-1 | once | TRBD2
TGTGCCAGCAGGGGGCTAGCGGGCCCCAATCTGAACAATGAGCAGTTCTTC | CASRGLAGPNLNNEQFF | TRBJ2-1 | TRBV19 | - | -
TGTGCCAGCAGTGCAGGGAATCAGCCCCAGCATTTT | CASSAGNQPQHF | TRBJ1-5 | TRBV2 | - | -
TGTGCCTGGACCCGACGAGCTAATGAAAAACTGTTTTTT | CAWTRRANEKLFF | TRBJ1-4 | TRBV30 | - | -
TGTGCCTGGAGTATTAGGGACAATCAGCCCCAGCATTTT | CAWSIRDNQPQHF | TRBJ1-5 | TRBV30 | - | -
TGCGCCAGCAGCTTGGCCCCGGCAGGCACCCTCTATGGCTACACCTTC | CASSLAPAGTLYGYTF | TRBJ1-2 | TRBV5-1 | - | -